The clone carrying this T cell receptor delta chain was detected only a few times. Its specificity is unknown. Germline V CDR1 and CDR2: TSWWSYY, QGS. This CDR3 has 20 amino acids. J lost 7 bases, V lost 3 bases, and 24 bases had no gene match. Sequences come from RNA converted to cDNA by reverse transcription. Pooled V-gene forward primers with one constant-region reverse primer generated the CDR3 amplicons by multiplex PCR. TCRdb reprocessed the multiplex PCR reads through CATT. This table holds about 75,000 delta-chain clones, about 35% found once. This entry belongs to a study of Vδ1+ human thymocytes. Overall study results and limits: Despite high sort purity, about 20% of thymic T cell receptor delta sequences were Vdelta2. Thymic TRG and TRD repertoires appeared highly polyclonal, with Gaussian CDR3 length distributions. TRD repertoires were essentially private, unlike widely shared TRG clonotypes.

The sequence was obtained from a boy younger than two who had congenital heart surgery. The sample taken for sequencing was Vdelta1+ gamma-delta thymocytes from the thymus. Subset in this sample: FACS-sorted CD3+ TCRalphabeta- TCRVdelta1+ TCRVdelta2- thymocytes. The chain joins TRDV1 to TRDJ1; 9 nucleotides align to TRDD3. DNA of the CDR3: TGTGCTCTTGGGGACCTCTTCACCCGGGGATACGCATGGGGACCCCGTAAACTCATCTTT. Its translation is CALGDLFTRGYAWGPRKLIF.